The rows below give T cell receptor beta chains drawn from one sample of a study of OX40 agonist ivuxolimab in advanced cancers. Only in-frame clones appear in the TCRdb table, and some are missing; sequencing was by immunoSEQ multiplex PCR. The repertoire holds 75,000 to 95,000 clones, with approximately 90% as singletons. The sample was CD4+ or CD8+ T cells sorted from blood, taken in a trial of the OX40 agonist ivuxolimab. The origin of the receptors is an adult with an advanced solid tumor such as melanoma, head and neck, liver or kidney cancer. Each CDR3 is given with its conserved first and last residue. D genes are given only for firm matches.

v_gene: TRBV7-7; d_gene: NA; CDR3aa: CASSFSGQGTDTQYF
v_gene: TRBV5-1; d_gene: NA; CDR3aa: CASSPGLYEQYF
v_gene: TRBV30; d_gene: NA; CDR3aa: CAWIATEAFF
v_gene: TRBV11-2; d_gene: TRBD1; CDR3aa: CASSSGGAGSEQYF
v_gene: TRBV19; d_gene: TRBD1; CDR3aa: CASKGQGDGELFF
v_gene: TRBV4-2; d_gene: TRBD2; CDR3aa: CASSQLGTSGDNEQFF
v_gene: TRBV27; d_gene: NA; CDR3aa: CASSISGQPEAFF
v_gene: TRBV11-3; d_gene: NA; CDR3aa: CASNEDLNTGELFF
v_gene: TRBV21-1; d_gene: NA; CDR3aa: CASSKCRWRDSSYEQYF
v_gene: TRBV19; d_gene: NA; CDR3aa: CASSRVPNTEAFF
v_gene: TRBV15; d_gene: NA; CDR3aa: CATSRDLAGDGGYTF
v_gene: TRBV7-9; d_gene: TRBD2; CDR3aa: CASNSVAGGGYEQYF
v_gene: TRBV4-1; d_gene: NA; CDR3aa: CASSRTGWSDTQYF
v_gene: TRBV30; d_gene: NA; CDR3aa: CAWSAGSDNEQFF
v_gene: TRBV25-1; d_gene: NA; CDR3aa: CASSVSRNYGYTF
v_gene: TRBV4-2; d_gene: TRBD1; CDR3aa: CASSQESGQGWYNEQFF
v_gene: TRBV18; d_gene: NA; CDR3aa: CASSPPEGLGYGYTF
v_gene: TRBV6-5; d_gene: NA; CDR3aa: CASMRTGGLGETQYF
v_gene: TRBV11-3; d_gene: NA; CDR3aa: CASSSGERTDTQYF
v_gene: TRBV7-9; d_gene: NA; CDR3aa: CASSLTPVGEQYF
v_gene: TRBV5-1; d_gene: TRBD1; CDR3aa: CASSPGTGQETQYF
v_gene: TRBV5-4; d_gene: NA; CDR3aa: CASRPGLRGESSGANVLTF